This T cell receptor (beta chain) originates from a study of graft-versus-host responses after intestinal transplantation. In the study overall: Each of the recipients got a multivisceral, liver-intestinal, or isolated intestinal transplant. Each patient got anti-thymocyte globulin induction, then tacrolimus and steroids for roughly 3 years.

Whole-study findings and limits: Levels of circulating GvH clones at their peak were associated with early post-transplant HvG declines. Investigators detected GvH clones in recipient marrow, with some emerging earlier in ileum or blood.

Germline lookup yields CDR1 KGHSH and CDR2 LQKENI. The V end lost 3 bases, the J end lost 6 bases, and 15 bases lay between the germline ends. CDR3 length equals 15 residues. This table comes from immunoSEQ multiplex PCR, and its TCRdb copy is limited to in-frame clones, with some not included. The top ten hold roughly 0.62% of the sample, which has approximately 49,000 clones, 70% to 90% seen once. Note on this clone: Its target is unknown.

This clonotype was sampled from a human donor who was the organ donor for an intestinal transplant. This chain joins TRBV18 and TRBJ2-1; TRBD2 might be the D (6 bases). This specimen was unstimulated CD4+ T cells sorted from spleen or lymph node cells, taken before transplant. The CDR3 reads CASSPLAGQSNEQFF. The CDR3 DNA reads as TGTGCCAGCTCACCTCTGGCGGGGCAGTCCAATGAGCAGTTCTTC.